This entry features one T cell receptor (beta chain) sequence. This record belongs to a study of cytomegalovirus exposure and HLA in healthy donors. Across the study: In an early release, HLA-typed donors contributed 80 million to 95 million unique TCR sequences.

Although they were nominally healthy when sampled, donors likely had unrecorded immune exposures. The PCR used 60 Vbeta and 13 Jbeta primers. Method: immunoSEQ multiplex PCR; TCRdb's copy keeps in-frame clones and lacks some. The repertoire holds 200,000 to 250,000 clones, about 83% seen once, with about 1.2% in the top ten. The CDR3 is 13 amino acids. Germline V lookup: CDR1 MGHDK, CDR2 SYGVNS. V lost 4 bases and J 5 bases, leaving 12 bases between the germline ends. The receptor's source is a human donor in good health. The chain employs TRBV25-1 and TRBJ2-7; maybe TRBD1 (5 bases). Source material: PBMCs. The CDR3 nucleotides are TGTGCCAGCAGTGTTTTCGGCAGGGACGAGCAGTACTTC. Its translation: CASSVFGRDEQYF.